These 11 T cell receptor beta chains were sequenced from one sample in a study of cytotoxic CD8 clonotypes in ibrutinib-treated CLL. Sequenced by immunoSEQ multiplex PCR; TCRdb stores in-frame clones only, minus some. The data hold tens of thousands of clones, with around nine tenths observed a single time. The sequencing used PBMCs, collected after 12 months of ibrutinib treatment. These receptors all come from a human donor with chronic lymphocytic leukemia.

The V gene is TRBV19, the J gene TRBJ2-1; 14 bases fit TRBD2. The CDR3 extends over 16 amino acids. The germline gives CDR1 LNHDA, CDR2 SQIVND (reference sequence). Trimming at V came to 3 bases and at J to 6 bases, leaving 4 bases not matched to a gene. DNA of the CDR3: TGTGCCAGTAGTATGACTAGCGGGAGGGGTCCCAATGAGCAGTTCTTC. Its protein product is CASSMTSGRGPNEQFF.

The chain links TRBV5-6 to TRBJ1-5; D perhaps matches TRBD1 (5 bases). The CDR3 sequence is 17 residues long. Germline-derived CDR1 and CDR2 are SGHDT and YYEEEE. Trimming removed 4 bases from V and 2 bases from J, with 19 bases in between. The CDR3 sequence is CASSISQVRSGNQPQHF. CDR3 nucleotide sequence: TGTGCCAGCAGCATATCACAGGTACGATCGGGCAATCAGCCCCAGCATTTT.

V usage is TRBV5-1 and J usage is TRBJ2-1; 13 nucleotides line up with TRBD2. This CDR3 spans 16 amino acids. Unmatched junction bases numbered 9, after V lost 4 bases and J lost 8 bases. Germline CDR1 and CDR2: SGHRS and YFSETQ. DNA for the CDR3: TGCGCCAGCAGCCTCCCCACTAGCGGGAGGGCCCATGAGCAGTTCTTC. Its protein product is CASSLPTSGRAHEQFF. Full variable domain (outside the CDR3, taken from reference TRBV5-1 and TRBJ2-1): KAGVTQTPRYLIKTRGQQVTLSCSPISGHRSVSWYQQTPGQGLQFLFEYFSETQRNKGNFPGRFSGRQFSNSRSEMNVSTLELGDSALYLCASSLPTSGRAHEQFFGPGTRLTVL.

The CDR3 nucleotides read TGCGCCAGCAGCTTGGCTCCTCGAGGGACAGGAATGTCCGAGCAGTACTTC. It is translated as CASSLAPRGTGMSEQYF. The V gene is TRBV5-1, the J gene TRBJ2-7; 8 nucleotides match TRBD1. This CDR3 is built from 17 residues. In germline, CDR1 is SGHRS, CDR2 YFSETQ. The junction had 14 bases not matched to a gene; V was cut back by 0 bases and J by 6 bases.

This clone is a singleton in its sample. The J gene is TRBJ1-4, the V gene TRBV4-1; D unresolved. CDR3 size: 17 residues. The V end lost 1 base, the J end lost 0 bases, and 12 bases lay between the germline ends. Germline CDR1 is MGHRA and CDR2 is YSYEKL. The CDR3 region is CASSQGPQLTTNEKLFF. CDR3 nucleotides: TGCGCCAGCAGCCAAGGTCCCCAGCTGACAACTAATGAAAAACTGTTTTTT.

This clone was seen more than once but under ten times. The CDR3 bases are TGTGCCAGCGGATTAACGTACCAAGAGACCCAGTACTTC. As protein: CASGLTYQETQYF. The chain is built from TRBV6-1 and TRBJ2-5; D gene unclear. This CDR3 is built from 13 residues. V was trimmed by 8 bases and J by 0 bases, leaving 10 bases between them. CDR1 is MNHNS and CDR2 is SASEGT in the germline V gene.

The rearrangement links TRBV6-1 to TRBJ1-2, with D unresolved. CDR1 is MNHNS, CDR2 SASEGT, per germline. V gave up 5 bases and J gave up 0 bases, with 1 base separating them. The CDR3 is made up of 11 amino acids. The chain's CDR3 is CASSTNYGYTF. CDR3 nucleotide sequence: TGTGCCAGCAGTACTAACTATGGCTACACCTTC.

This sequence joins TRBV2 and TRBJ2-7; 10 bases match TRBD1. Germline CDR1 and CDR2: SNHLY and FYNNEI. V was pared by 7 bases and J by 0 bases, with 3 bases of the junction left unmatched. This CDR3 comprises 14 residues. CDR3 residues: CASTRTGGSYEQYF. DNA of the CDR3: TGTGCCAGCACTCGGACAGGGGGCTCCTACGAGCAGTACTTC.

This rearrangement joins TRBV28 to TRBJ1-1, with unresolved D. The CDR3 runs to 11 residues. From germline, CDR1 is MDHEN and CDR2 SYDVKM. The V end was cut by 3 bases, the J end by 10 bases, with 9 bases between. CDR3 sequence reads: CASSFGGLAFF. CDR3 bases: TGTGCCAGCAGTTTTGGCGGGCTAGCTTTCTTT.

This clone was seen more than once but under ten times. The chain couples TRBV27 to TRBJ2-1; 9 positions match TRBD2. The length of the CDR3 is 17 residues. The junction had 7 bases not matched to a gene; V was cut back by 3 bases and J by 1 base. Germline CDR1 reads MNHEY; CDR2 reads SMNVEV (reference sequence). The CDR3 reads CASSFHAGGGSYNEQFF. In DNA, the CDR3 is TGTGCCAGCAGTTTCCACGCGGGGGGGGGTTCCTACAATGAGCAGTTCTTC.

V gene TRBV9 combines with J gene TRBJ2-1; TRBD2 matches 9 bases. The junction had 16 bases not matched to a gene; V was cut back by 10 bases and J by 8 bases. In germline, CDR1 is SGDLS, CDR2 YYNGEE. The CDR3 contains 15 residues. In DNA form, the CDR3 reads TGTGCCTCCCGAAGGGGTCTAGCGGGATTGGATGAGCAGTTCTTC. Translating it yields CASRRGLAGLDEQFF.